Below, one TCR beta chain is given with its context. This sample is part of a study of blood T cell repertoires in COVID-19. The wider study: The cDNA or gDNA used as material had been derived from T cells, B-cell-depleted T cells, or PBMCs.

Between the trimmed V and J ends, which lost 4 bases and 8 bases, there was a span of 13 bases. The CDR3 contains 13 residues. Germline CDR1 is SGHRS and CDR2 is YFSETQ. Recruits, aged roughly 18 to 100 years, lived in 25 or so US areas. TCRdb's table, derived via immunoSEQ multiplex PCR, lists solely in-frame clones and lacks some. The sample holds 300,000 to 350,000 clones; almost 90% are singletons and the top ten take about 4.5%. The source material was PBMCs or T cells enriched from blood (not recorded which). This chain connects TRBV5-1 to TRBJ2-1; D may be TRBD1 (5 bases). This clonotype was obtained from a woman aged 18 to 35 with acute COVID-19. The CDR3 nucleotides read TGCGCCAGCAGCCCGGTGCAGGGCCATGAGCAGTTCTTC. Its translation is CASSPVQGHEQFF.